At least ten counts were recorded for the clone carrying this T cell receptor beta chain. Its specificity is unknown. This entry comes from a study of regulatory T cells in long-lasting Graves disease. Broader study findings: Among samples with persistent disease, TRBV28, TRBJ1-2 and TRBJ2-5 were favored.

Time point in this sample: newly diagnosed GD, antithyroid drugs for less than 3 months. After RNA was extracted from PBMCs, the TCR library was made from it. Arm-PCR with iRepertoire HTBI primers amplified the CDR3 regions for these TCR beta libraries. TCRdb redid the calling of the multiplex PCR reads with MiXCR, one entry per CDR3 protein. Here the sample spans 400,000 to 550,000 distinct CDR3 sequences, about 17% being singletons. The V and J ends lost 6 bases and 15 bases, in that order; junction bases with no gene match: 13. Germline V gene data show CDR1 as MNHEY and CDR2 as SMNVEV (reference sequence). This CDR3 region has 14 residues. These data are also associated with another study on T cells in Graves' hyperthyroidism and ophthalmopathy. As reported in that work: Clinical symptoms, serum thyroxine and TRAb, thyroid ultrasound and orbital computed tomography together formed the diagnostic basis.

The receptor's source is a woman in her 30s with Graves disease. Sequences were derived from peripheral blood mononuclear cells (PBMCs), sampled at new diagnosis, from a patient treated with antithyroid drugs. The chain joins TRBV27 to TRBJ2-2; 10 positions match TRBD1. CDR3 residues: CASRQILGQGKLFF. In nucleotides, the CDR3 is TGTGCCAGCAGGCAAATACTGGGACAGGGGAAGTTGTTTTTT.